This T cell receptor beta chain was found in a study of Ad26.COV2.S vaccination and SARS-CoV-2 variants. The CDR3 extends over 15 amino acids. With 4 bases removed from V and 5 bases from J, the gap between germline ends came to 17 bases. Germline V gene sequence: CDR1 LGHNA, CDR2 YSLEER. TCRdb keeps only in-frame clones here, not all; method: immunoSEQ multiplex PCR. The repertoire holds hundreds of thousands of clones, with more than 70% as singletons. Treatment in this sample: some 20 received Ad26.COV2.S at low or high dose, single or two shots; about five received placebo; per-sample allocation not given. The samples date from day 63 after the first vaccine or placebo injection.

V usage is TRBV4-3 and J usage is TRBJ1-2; unclear D gene. Sequencing used peripheral blood, obtained in a trial of Ad26.COV2.S vaccine versus placebo. This TCR came from a person between 18 and 65 years old who received the Ad26.COV2.S COVID-19 vaccine or a placebo. CDR3 coding DNA: TGCGCCAGCAGCCGAGTCCGGGAACCACTATATGGCTACACCTTC. This translates into CASSRVREPLYGYTF.